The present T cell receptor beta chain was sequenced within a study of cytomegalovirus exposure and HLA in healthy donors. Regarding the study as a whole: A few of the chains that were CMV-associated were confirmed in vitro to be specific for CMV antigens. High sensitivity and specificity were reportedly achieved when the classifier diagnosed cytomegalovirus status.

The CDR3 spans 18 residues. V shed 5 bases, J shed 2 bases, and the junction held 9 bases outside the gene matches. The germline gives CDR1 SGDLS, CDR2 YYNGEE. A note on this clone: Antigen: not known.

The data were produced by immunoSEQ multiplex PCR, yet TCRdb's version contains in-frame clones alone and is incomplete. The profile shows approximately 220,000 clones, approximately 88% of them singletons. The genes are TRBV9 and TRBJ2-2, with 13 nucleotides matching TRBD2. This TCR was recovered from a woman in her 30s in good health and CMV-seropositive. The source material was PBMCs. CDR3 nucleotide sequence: TGTGCCAGCAGTCCTCGACTAGCGGGAGGACCTAACACCGGGGAGCTGTTTTTT. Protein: CASSPRLAGGPNTGELFF.